The 23 T cell receptor beta chains below were found in one sample sequenced in a study of blood T cell repertoires in COVID-19. The data were produced by immunoSEQ multiplex PCR, yet TCRdb's version contains in-frame clones alone and is incomplete. The sample comprises roughly 99,000 clones, around nine tenths of which are singletons, and around 1.9% rests with the top ten. Sequenced sample: peripheral blood. Receptors were obtained from a man aged 50 or older with COVID-19, enrolled during active disease.

The V call is TRBV24-1, the J call TRBJ2-1; 7 bases align to TRBD2. The J segment lost 7 bases and the V segment lost 4 bases, leaving 12 bases of the junction unmatched. Germline assignment: CDR1 KGHDR and CDR2 SFDVKD. The CDR3 sequence is 16 residues long. This CDR3 reads CATSDPQRGKVNEQFF. The CDR3 DNA is TGTGCCACCAGTGACCCACAGCGGGGAAAGGTAAATGAGCAGTTCTTC.

The rearrangement joins TRBV5-4 to TRBJ2-2, with D possibly TRBD2 on 5 matching bases. The germline V gene encodes CDR1 SGHNT and CDR2 YYREEE (reference sequence). The CDR3 is 14 amino acids. The V end lost 0 bases, the J end lost 6 bases, and 9 bases lay between the germline ends. The CDR3 loop is CASSLAGDSGELFF. The CDR3 DNA sequence: TGTGCCAGCAGCTTGGCCGGGGATTCCGGGGAGCTGTTTTTT.

The chain joins TRBV4-1 to TRBJ2-2; possible D gene TRBD2, 5 bases. CDR1 is MGHRA and CDR2 is YSYEKL in the germline V gene. V shed 0 bases and J shed 3 bases, with 14 bases lying between them. The CDR3 is 17 residues long. CDR3 DNA sequence: TGCGCCAGCAGCCAAGATTTGTCAGGACTGGACACCGGGGAGCTGTTTTTT. Encoded protein: CASSQDLSGLDTGELFF.

V and J are TRBV4-1 and TRBJ2-7; no clear D gene. In germline, CDR1 is MGHRA, CDR2 YSYEKL. The CDR3 consists of 14 residues. Trimming cost V 3 bases and J 3 bases, with 12 bases left between them. The CDR3 reads CASSHTDGGYEQYF. The DNA for the CDR3 is TGCGCCAGCAGCCATACCGACGGCGGCTACGAGCAGTACTTC.

In its sample, this clone was seen a few times. The CDR3 sequence is CASSILGPGELFF. The DNA of the CDR3 is TGTGCCAGCAGCATCCTTGGGCCCGGGGAGCTGTTTTTT. The gene calls are TRBV2 and TRBJ2-2; D uncertain. V was pared by 6 bases and J by 6 bases, with 11 bases between. Germline values: CDR1 SNHLY, CDR2 FYNNEI. The CDR3 has 13 amino acids.

The CDR3 coding sequence is TGCGCCAGCAGGGCGGGGGGGCCCTCCTACAATGAGCAGTTCTTC. Protein sequence: CASRAGGPSYNEQFF. The chain couples TRBV10-2 to TRBJ2-1; TRBD2 aligns across 9 bases. Looked up from germline, CDR1 is WSHSY and CDR2 is SAAADI. This CDR3 is built from 15 residues. The trim removed 6 bases at V and 0 bases at J, leaving 3 bases unmatched.

The gene calls are TRBV9 and TRBJ1-6, with 8 bases that match TRBD1. Germline V lookup: CDR1 SGDLS, CDR2 YYNGEE. Trimming took 0 bases from V and 7 from J; bases not matched to a gene: 0. The CDR3 totals 14 residues. The DNA for the CDR3 is TGTGCCAGCAGCGTAGGACAGGGGAATTCACCCCTCCACTTT. Translating it yields CASSVGQGNSPLHF. Variable domain in full (rest from reference TRBV9 and TRBJ1-6): DSGVTQTPKHLITATGQRVTLRCSPRSGDLSVYWYQQSLDQGLQFLIQYYNGEERAKGNILERFSAQQFPDLHSELNLSSLELGDSALYFCASSVGQGNSPLHFGNGTRLTVT.

This chain links TRBV19 with TRBJ1-3; no definite D call. The V end lost 8 bases, the J end lost 1 base, and 3 bases lay between the germline ends. CDR3 length: 11 amino acids. The germline V gene has CDR1 LNHDA and CDR2 SQIVND (reference sequence). CDR3 region: CASRSGNTIYF. DNA of the CDR3: TGTGCCAGTCGGTCTGGAAACACCATATATTTT.

The gene calls are TRBV7-9 and TRBJ2-2, with unresolved D. This CDR3 comprises 16 residues. The V end lost 1 base, the J end lost 8 bases, and 17 bases lay between the germline ends. The germline V gene has CDR1 SEHNR and CDR2 FQNEAQ (reference sequence). The CDR3 DNA reads as TGTGCCAGCAGCTTAGAAGGATCGGCGGCGGAGGGGGAGCTGTTTTTT. Translation: CASSLEGSAAEGELFF.

V is TRBV4-2 and J is TRBJ2-7; a possible D gene is TRBD2 (7 bases). Trimming took off 1 base at V and 6 bases at J, with 16 bases between the two ends. CDR3 length equals 15 residues. CDR1 LGHNA and CDR2 YNFKEQ come from the germline V gene. The CDR3 nucleotides read TGTGCCAGCAGCCAAGCCGGGGGCGCGGGAGTCGAGCAGTACTTC. Amino acid sequence: CASSQAGGAGVEQYF.

The genes are TRBV19 and TRBJ2-1, with 7 bases identical to TRBD2. The CDR3 extends over 13 amino acids. From germline, CDR1 is LNHDA and CDR2 SQIVND (reference sequence). The ends lost 10 bases at V and 5 bases at J; junction bases unmatched: 8. CDR3 loop: CATQRGDHNEQFF. The CDR3 nucleotides read TGTGCCACCCAACGGGGGGACCACAATGAGCAGTTCTTC.

To note about this clone: Germline and junction disagree at one end, which may indicate a read error. The rearrangement uses TRBV7-7 and TRBJ2-7, with a possible D match to TRBD1 (5 bases). The CDR3 runs to 15 residues. CDR1 SSHAT and CDR2 FNYEAQ come from the germline V gene (reference sequence). The CDR3 here is CASSLEDMDRNEQYF. The CDR3, as DNA: TGTGCTAGCAGCTTAGAGGACATGGATAGGAACGAGCAGTACTTC.

The chain joins TRBV4-2 to TRBJ2-1, with TRBD2 matching 8 bases. The germline CDR1 and CDR2 sequences are LGHNA and YNFKEQ. V was pared by 3 bases and J by 1 base, with 5 bases of the junction left unmatched. The CDR3 is 16 amino acids. Here the CDR3 DNA reads TGTGCCAGCAGCCAGCTAGCGGGCGAATCCTACAATGAGCAGTTCTTC. Translating it yields CASSQLAGESYNEQFF.

The rearrangement links TRBV7-3 to TRBJ1-6; the D gene is possibly TRBD1 (6 bases). Looked up from germline, CDR1 is SGHTA and CDR2 is FQGTGA. This CDR3 has 15 amino acids. V was clipped by 7 bases and J by 8 bases, with 18 bases between them. The CDR3 sequence: CASKSRGAVDSPLHF. Here the CDR3 DNA reads TGTGCCAGCAAGTCCCGGGGGGCCGTAGATTCACCCCTCCACTTT.

CDR3 residues: CASSIRDTQNYGYTF. CDR3 DNA sequence: TGTGCCAGTAGTATACGCGACACCCAGAACTATGGCTACACCTTC. The J gene is TRBJ1-2, the V gene TRBV19; no definite D call. The CDR3 loop spans 15 amino acids. V lost 2 bases and J lost 2, with 12 bases in between. Germline CDR1 and CDR2: LNHDA and SQIVND (reference sequence).

The V gene is TRBV5-4, the J gene TRBJ1-1; 8 bases agree with TRBD1. This CDR3 has 14 residues. V dropped 1 base and J dropped 5; count of bases not matched to a gene: 4. CDR1 is SGHNT and CDR2 is YYREEE in the germline V gene (reference sequence). CDR3 nucleotide sequence: TGTGCCAGCAGCTTGAGCCAGGGGGCTACTGAAGCTTTCTTT. Its protein product is CASSLSQGATEAFF.

The gene calls are TRBV7-3 and TRBJ2-3, with 11 bases that match TRBD1. The V segment lost 1 base and the J segment 5 bases; nucleotides outside the gene matches: 5. CDR3 length: 16 residues. CDR1 and CDR2 (germline): SGHTA, FQGTGA. DNA of the CDR3: TGTGCCAGCAGCTTAAAAGGACAGGGGGCTTTAGATACGCAGTATTTT. This gives the protein CASSLKGQGALDTQYF.

The chain recombines TRBV11-2 with TRBJ2-5, with D perhaps matching TRBD1 (6 bases). Germline V gives CDR1 SGHAT, CDR2 FQNNGV. The CDR3 loop spans 14 amino acids. V lost 4 bases and J lost 1, with 10 bases in between. The CDR3 here is CASSWGTFQETQYF. CDR3 coding DNA: TGTGCCAGCAGCTGGGGGACATTCCAAGAGACCCAGTACTTC.

The chain has TRBV5-6 and TRBJ1-6; 7 nucleotides agree with TRBD1. Germline CDR1 reads SGHDT; CDR2 reads YYEEEE. The V segment lost 4 bases and the J segment 12 bases; nucleotides outside the gene matches: 16. The CDR3 length is 16 residues. Written as DNA, the CDR3 is TGTGCCAGCAGCCTCACGACAGGGAATAGATTCGTACCCCTCCACTTT. Translating gives CASSLTTGNRFVPLHF.

This clone was recorded once. The V gene is TRBV7-3, the J gene TRBJ2-2, with D tentatively TRBD1 (6 bases). The CDR3 runs to 15 residues. Trimming cost V 4 bases and J 6 bases, with 15 bases left between them. Germline assignment: CDR1 SGHTA and CDR2 FQGTGA. DNA for the CDR3: TGTGCCAGCAGCTCAGCAGGGGTTACCCCCGGGGAGCTGTTTTTT. Residues: CASSSAGVTPGELFF. Complete variable domain (other parts from reference TRBV7-3 and TRBJ2-2): GAGVSQTPSNKVTEKGKYVELRCDPISGHTALYWYRQSLGQGPEFLIYFQGTGAADDSGLPNDRFFAVRPEGSVSTLKIQRTERGDSAVYLCASSSAGVTPGELFFGEGSRLTVL.

The rearrangement joins TRBV2 to TRBJ2-5; the D gene is possibly TRBD2 (6 bases). The V gene's germline CDR1 is SNHLY and CDR2 FYNNEI. The CDR3 has 16 amino acids. Deletions cut 4 bases from V and 1 base from J, with 16 bases between. The chain's CDR3 is CASSGAGSGVQETQYF. The CDR3 coding sequence is TGTGCCAGCAGTGGAGCAGGGTCGGGGGTCCAAGAGACCCAGTACTTC.

V and J are TRBV6-6 and TRBJ1-2, with 10 bases matching TRBD1. This CDR3 has 16 residues. The V gene's germline CDR1 is MNHNY and CDR2 SVGAGI (reference sequence). Germline trimming cut 7 bases from V and 1 base from J; bases unmatched to any gene: 9. The CDR3 nucleotides read TGTGCCAGCACCCCGGGACAGGGGCCTCTTAACTATGGCTACACCTTC. The encoded protein is CASTPGQGPLNYGYTF.

Judged by abundance, this clone is medium-sized. V gene TRBV12-3 or TRBV12-4 combines with J gene TRBJ1-2; no firm D call. V shed 1 base and J shed 6 bases, with 9 bases lying between them. The CDR3 is 13 residues long. CDR3 region: CASSLVLSHGYTF. CDR3 sequence (DNA): TGTGCCAGCAGTTTAGTACTCTCTCATGGCTACACCTTC.